The entry that follows covers one TCR beta chain sequence. The sample belongs to a study of cytomegalovirus exposure and HLA in healthy donors. The PCR ran on 60 Vbeta and 13 Jbeta primers. Clones were sequenced by immunoSEQ multiplex PCR, and TCRdb holds only the in-frame ones, with some missing. Of some 130,000 clones detected, about 64% appear once; the ten largest clones hold 2% to 2.5%. Trimming at V came to 0 bases and at J to 1 base, leaving 10 bases not matched to a gene. CDR1 SGHTS and CDR2 YDEGEE come from the germline V gene. The CDR3 sequence is 18 residues long. Donors showed nominal health when sampled, although they likely had unrecorded immune exposures.

The genes are TRBV5-8 and TRBJ1-1, with 9 bases that match TRBD1. The sequence was obtained from a woman between 40 and 50 years old in good health and CMV-seronegative. The sequencing sample was made of PBMCs. The CDR3 spells CASSLGTGALRANTEAFF. The CDR3 region has the DNA TGTGCCAGCAGCTTGGGGACAGGGGCGCTCAGGGCGAACACTGAAGCTTTCTTT.